Below, one TCR beta chain is given with its context. The entry originates in a study of blood T cell repertoires in COVID-19. Looking at the study overall: PBMCs, B-cell-depleted T cells, or T cells provided the cDNA or gDNA that made up the material.

This table comes from immunoSEQ multiplex PCR, and its TCRdb copy is limited to in-frame clones, with some not included. This table has about 210,000 clones, roughly nine tenths appearing once. The CDR3 has 15 amino acids. CDR1 is SGHVS, CDR2 FQNEAQ, per germline. Trimming removed 2 bases at V and 6 bases at J, with 17 bases between. Sequenced: peripheral blood. The chain uses TRBV7-8 and TRBJ2-7; weak D call: TRBD1 (6 bases). This TCR came from a man between 65 and 79 years old with acute or convalescent COVID-19. The DNA of the CDR3 is TGTGCCAGCAGCTTAAGGTCACTCCTCAGGGGCGAGCAGTACTTC. Encoded protein: CASSLRSLLRGEQYF. Full variable domain (outside the CDR3, taken from reference TRBV7-8 and TRBJ2-7): GAGVSQSPRYKVAKRGQDVALRCDPISGHVSLFWYQQALGQGPEFLTYFQNEAQLDKSGLPSDRFFAERPEGSVSTLKIQRTQQEDSAVYLCASSLRSLLRGEQYFGPGTRLTVT.